Presented here are 32 T cell receptor beta chains from one specimen sequenced in a study of CD8 T cells in ankylosing spondylitis. One entry per CDR3 protein results from TCRdb running MiXCR on the 5' RACE reads. The table has more than 300,000 distinct CDR3 sequences, around a tenth seen once. Specimen: blood, either unsorted or a sorted T cell fraction (not recorded which). These receptors all come from a female donor with ankylosing spondylitis or in good health (not recorded which).

This clonotype was observed many times. The chain combines TRBV6-1 with TRBJ2-1; TRBD2 matches 9 bases. Germline assignment: CDR1 MNHNS and CDR2 SASEGT. The CDR3 totals 16 residues. The trim removed 2 bases at V and 5 bases at J, leaving 7 bases unmatched. CDR3 nucleotide sequence: TGTGCCAGCAGTGAACACGGCGGGAGGGACAACAATGAGCAGTTCTTC. Protein: CASSEHGGRDNNEQFF.

The CDR3 DNA follows: TGCAGTGCTAGAGATGGGGCAGGAGAGGTTGCCTGCGAGCAGTACTTC. Its translation: CSARDGAGEVACEQYF. The chain employs TRBV20-1 and TRBJ2-7; a weak D match, TRBD1 (5 bases). Germline assignment: CDR1 DFQATT and CDR2 SNEGSKA (reference sequence). The CDR3 has 16 residues. The ends were cut back, 0 bases at V and 6 bases at J, with 21 bases in the middle.

This clonotype was seen a handful of times. The rearrangement links TRBV28 to TRBJ2-7, with TRBD2 matching over 10 bases. Germline CDR1 and CDR2: MDHEN and SYDVKM. CDR3 length: 17 residues. V lost 1 base, J lost 3 bases, and 9 bases stayed unmatched. Here the CDR3 DNA reads TGTGCCAGCAGTTTATCCTCGGCTAGCGGGAGAAACTACGAGCAGTACTTC. Protein product: CASSLSSASGRNYEQYF.

This clonotype was found many times. The rearrangement links TRBV7-8 to TRBJ1-1, with D unresolved. Germline loops: CDR1 SGHVS, CDR2 FQNEAQ. The CDR3 covers 16 residues. Between the trimmed V and J ends, which lost 7 bases and 6 bases, there was a span of 24 bases. The CDR3 protein is CASISTAAPQLAEAFF. In DNA form, the CDR3 reads TGTGCCAGCATTTCAACCGCGGCACCGCAACTGGCTGAAGCTTTCTTT.

This clonotype was seen a handful of times. The chain combines TRBV10-2 with TRBJ2-3; 8 bases are shared with TRBD1. Trimming at V came to 10 bases and at J to 1 base, leaving 7 bases not matched to a gene. This CDR3 is 14 amino acids long. Germline V gene lookup returns CDR1 WSHSY and CDR2 SAAADI. The CDR3 region is CATSTGQGTDTQYF. The CDR3 DNA is TGCGCCACCTCGACGGGACAGGGCACAGATACGCAGTATTTT.

This clonotype occurred many times. The chain recombines TRBV12-3 or TRBV12-4 with TRBJ1-2, with D tentatively TRBD1 (5 bases). CDR3 length equals 13 residues. Trimming shortened V by 4 bases and J by 5 bases, and 11 bases separated the two germline ends. This CDR3 reads CASSSGKRYGYTF. The CDR3 coding sequence is TGTGCCAGCAGTTCAGGGAAACGGTATGGCTACACCTTC.

This clonotype has just a few counts. The rearrangement joins TRBV28 to TRBJ2-3; the match to TRBD2 covers 8 bases. V lost 6 bases to trimming and J lost 2 bases; unmatched junction nucleotides: 7. The CDR3 is 15 amino acids. The germline CDR1 and CDR2 sequences are MDHEN and SYDVKM. CDR3 residues: CASSPLAENTDTQYF. The CDR3 DNA follows: TGTGCCAGCAGCCCACTAGCGGAAAACACAGATACGCAGTATTTT.

This clonotype was observed many times. The rearrangement links TRBV20-1 to TRBJ2-1; D ambiguous. Germline CDR1 DFQATT, CDR2 SNEGSKA (reference sequence). The CDR3 spans 14 residues. The ends were cut back, 0 bases at V and 9 bases at J, with 15 bases in the middle. DNA for the CDR3: TGCAGTGCTAGAGAAATCGTCACTGCCACTGAGCAGTTCTTC. Translation: CSAREIVTATEQFF.

This chain connects TRBV11-2 to TRBJ2-2; 14 bases align to TRBD2. Trimming at V came to 4 bases and at J to 3 bases, leaving 10 bases not matched to a gene. Germline CDR1 reads SGHAT; CDR2 reads FQNNGV. The CDR3 has 19 amino acids. The CDR3, as DNA: TGTGCCAGCAGCTCTCTGGGACTAGCGGGAGTGGGCTACACCGGGGAGCTGTTTTTT. Protein: CASSSLGLAGVGYTGELFF.

This clonotype was seen many times. The CDR3 nucleotides are TGTGCCAGCAGTGAAGACAGCCCAACTGAAGCTTTCTTT. Protein product: CASSEDSPTEAFF. The chain links TRBV2 to TRBJ1-1; D remains unclear. This CDR3 comprises 13 residues. The germline V and J ends were trimmed by 1 base and 5 bases, with 8 bases remaining between them. CDR1 and CDR2 from the germline V gene are SNHLY and FYNNEI.

The rearrangement joins TRBV7-2 to TRBJ2-7; 11 bases match TRBD2. CDR1 is SGHTA, CDR2 FQGNSA, per germline. The CDR3 totals 15 residues. The V segment lost 5 bases and the J segment 4 bases; nucleotides outside the gene matches: 7. DNA of the CDR3: TGTGCCAGCAGCCTAACACTAGCGGGAGTATACGAGCAGTACTTC. It is translated as CASSLTLAGVYEQYF.

Many counts were recorded for this clonotype. The chain's CDR3 is CASSSSNHGGSYEQYF. As DNA, the CDR3 is TGTGCCAGCAGTTCTTCTAACCACGGGGGATCCTACGAGCAGTACTTC. The chain recombines TRBV27 with TRBJ2-7, with a possible D match to TRBD2 (6 bases). The ends were cut back, 4 bases at V and 1 base at J, with 17 bases in the middle. Germline V CDR1 and CDR2: MNHEY, SMNVEV (reference sequence). The length of the CDR3 is 16 residues.

This clonotype was seen repeatedly, ten times or more. V usage is TRBV29-1 and J usage is TRBJ2-7, with 10 positions matching TRBD2. Germline V gene lookup returns CDR1 SQVTM and CDR2 ANQGSEA. After removal of 5 bases from V and 1 base from J, the junction contained 11 bases not matched to a gene. The CDR3 extends over 16 amino acids. This CDR3 reads CSVRPLGSGGSYEQYF. The CDR3 region has the DNA TGCAGCGTTCGACCCTTAGGTAGCGGGGGGTCCTACGAGCAGTACTTC.

J is TRBJ1-5 and V is TRBV5-6; TRBD1 is a possible D gene (6 bases). This CDR3 region has 14 residues. The V gene lost 3 bases and the J gene lost 6 bases, with 13 bases spanning the gap. The germline V gene encodes CDR1 SGHDT and CDR2 YYEEEE. This CDR3 is CASSSWWGAQPQHF. The CDR3, as DNA: TGTGCCAGCAGCTCCTGGTGGGGGGCTCAGCCCCAGCATTTT.

This clonotype was picked up a small number of times. The chain has TRBV3-1 and TRBJ2-1; TRBD2 is a possible D gene (7 bases). V was shortened by 6 bases and J by 1 base, with 13 bases between the two germline ends. The CDR3 is 15 residues long. Germline V lookup: CDR1 LGHDT, CDR2 YNNKEL (reference sequence). CDR3 nucleotide sequence: TGTGCCAGCAGTCGCGCGGGGGCTTCCTACAATGAGCAGTTCTTC. Translating gives CASSRAGASYNEQFF.

This clonotype occurred many times. This chain's CDR3 is CASSESTREKLFF. In DNA, the CDR3 is TGCGCCAGCAGTGAGTCGACTCGAGAAAAACTGTTTTTT. V and J are TRBV10-2 and TRBJ1-4; D is unresolved. The germline V gene encodes CDR1 WSHSY and CDR2 SAAADI. Deletions cut 0 bases from V and 8 bases from J, with 7 bases between. This CDR3 spans 13 amino acids.

This clonotype was seen a handful of times. V and J are TRBV6-1 and TRBJ2-7, with D perhaps matching TRBD2 (7 bases). This CDR3 region has 15 residues. Germline V gene data show CDR1 as MNHNS and CDR2 as SASEGT. The V and J ends lost 6 bases and 3 bases respectively, with 18 bases between them. CDR3 DNA sequence: TGTGCCAGCAGCCCGCCGGGGGGCAGGGACTACGAGCAGTACTTC. Protein sequence: CASSPPGGRDYEQYF.

This clonotype appeared many times. This chain joins TRBV12-3 or TRBV12-4 and TRBJ2-2; D uncertain. The CDR3 consists of 15 residues. Trimming stripped 5 bases from V and 4 bases from J, with 14 bases between. For the CDR3, the DNA is TGTGCCAGCAGTCCCCCGTCGCGGAGCACCGGGGAGCTGTTTTTT. As protein: CASSPPSRSTGELFF.

This clonotype was observed at least ten times. The CDR3 protein is CASSRRGNNNEQFF. CDR3 sequence (DNA): TGTGCCAGCAGTAGGCGGGGGAACAACAATGAGCAGTTCTTC. J is TRBJ2-1 and V is TRBV6-1, with 7 bases matching TRBD2. V shed 5 bases and J 5 bases; nucleotides not matched to a gene: 6. This CDR3 is built from 14 residues. Germline V gene sequence: CDR1 MNHNS, CDR2 SASEGT.

This clonotype was seen many times. The V and J genes are TRBV28 and TRBJ2-2, with no clear D. CDR3 size: 13 residues. Germline assignment: CDR1 MDHEN and CDR2 SYDVKM. V was shortened by 8 bases and J by 2 bases, with 9 bases between the two germline ends. CDR3 nucleotide sequence: TGTGCCAGCGTGGCGACCAACACCGGGGAGCTGTTTTTT. This codes for CASVATNTGELFF.

This clonotype was counted at least ten times. The chain is built from TRBV5-1 and TRBJ2-2, with D hard to call. CDR3 length equals 16 residues. The germline V gene encodes CDR1 SGHRS and CDR2 YFSETQ. Trimming cost V 4 bases and J 0 bases, with 13 bases left between them. The CDR3 loop reads CASSVQRDPNTGELFF. The CDR3 bases are TGCGCCAGCAGCGTTCAGCGAGATCCGAACACCGGGGAGCTGTTTTTT.

CDR3 nucleotides: TGTGCCACCAGCAGACGGACTCCCTCGAACACCGGGGAGCTGTTTTTT. Amino acid sequence: CATSRRTPSNTGELFF. The rearrangement links TRBV15 to TRBJ2-2; a weak D match, TRBD2 (5 bases). V was clipped by 2 bases and J by 0 bases, with 10 bases between them. Germline V gives CDR1 LNHNV, CDR2 YYDKDF (reference sequence). This CDR3 has 16 amino acids.

The chain employs TRBV3-1 and TRBJ1-1; TRBD1 aligns across 8 bases. V lost 4 bases, J lost 7 bases, and 8 bases stayed unmatched. Per the germline V gene, CDR1 is LGHDT and CDR2 is YNNKEL (reference sequence). This CDR3 contains 14 residues. The CDR3 DNA sequence: TGTGCCAGCAGCCCTAGGACAGGGAGTTATGAAGCTTTCTTT. This codes for CASSPRTGSYEAFF.

The V gene is TRBV4-2, the J gene TRBJ1-2; D ambiguous. The V gene's germline CDR1 is LGHNA and CDR2 YNFKEQ. The V end was cut by 4 bases, the J end by 5 bases, with 14 bases between. The CDR3 covers 14 residues. CDR3 nucleotide sequence: TGTGCCAGCAGCCCCGGGCGCCACGGGTATGGCTACACCTTC. Amino acids: CASSPGRHGYGYTF.

The chain links TRBV3-1 to TRBJ2-1; 10 bases match TRBD2. CDR3 length equals 15 residues. V dropped 5 bases and J dropped 1; count of bases not matched to a gene: 2. Germline CDR1 reads LGHDT; CDR2 reads YNNKEL (reference sequence). The CDR3 protein is CASSVAGGSYNEQFF. The CDR3 region has the DNA TGTGCCAGCAGCGTAGCGGGGGGATCCTACAATGAGCAGTTCTTC.

In this sample, this clonotype turned up many times. The J gene is TRBJ2-6, the V gene TRBV7-2, with D tentatively TRBD1 (6 bases). There are 15 residues in the CDR3. The V gene's germline CDR1 is SGHTA and CDR2 FQGNSA. With 5 bases removed from V and 0 bases from J, the gap between germline ends came to 8 bases. The CDR3 DNA reads as TGTGCCAGCAGCCGACAGGACTCTGGGGCCAACGTCCTGACTTTC. Its translation: CASSRQDSGANVLTF. The full variable domain, in which reference TRBV7-2 and TRBJ2-6 provide the parts outside the CDR3, is GAGVSQSPSNKVTEKGKDVELRCDPISGHTALYWYRQSLGQGLEFLIYFQGNSAPDKSGLPSDRFSAERTGGSVSTLTIQRTQQEDSAVYLCASSRQDSGANVLTFGAGSRLTVL.

This clonotype was counted many times. The CDR3 region has the DNA TGTGCCAGCAGTTCAAGGGGGCAGCCCCAGCATTTT. Residues: CASSSRGQPQHF. The V call is TRBV12-3 or TRBV12-4, the J call TRBJ1-5; tentatively, D is TRBD1 (6 bases). The CDR3 is 12 amino acids. Between the trimmed V and J ends, which lost 4 bases and 7 bases, there was a span of 8 bases.

In this sample, this clonotype turned up a few times. This sequence joins TRBV12-3 or TRBV12-4 and TRBJ1-2; D possibly corresponds to TRBD1 (5 bases). The CDR3 sequence is 12 residues long. The V gene lost 6 bases and the J gene lost 6 bases, with 11 bases spanning the gap. CDR3 nucleotides: TGTGCCAGCAGGAGGGGAGGCGATGGCTACACCTTC. It encodes CASRRGGDGYTF.

CDR3 coding DNA: TGTGCCAGCAGCCAAGGGACGGTTGACTACGAGCAGTACTTC. The encoded protein is CASSQGTVDYEQYF. The chain has TRBV3-1 and TRBJ2-7; D ambiguous. The CDR3 spans 14 residues. Germline-derived CDR1 and CDR2 are LGHDT and YNNKEL (reference sequence). V gave up 1 base and J gave up 3 bases, with 10 bases separating them.

V and J are TRBV24-1 and TRBJ1-2; D gene uncertain. Trimming pared 4 bases from V and 3 bases from J, leaving 20 bases between. Germline-derived CDR1 and CDR2 are KGHDR and SFDVKD. This CDR3 is built from 17 residues. The CDR3 is CATSESKTRPEDYGYTF. The CDR3, as DNA: TGTGCCACCAGTGAATCCAAGACTCGGCCCGAGGACTATGGCTACACCTTC.

J is TRBJ2-1 and V is TRBV7-3; no reliable D call. The CDR3 is 18 residues long. The V end lost 1 base, the J end lost 0 bases, and 16 bases lay between the germline ends. The germline CDR1 and CDR2 sequences are SGHTA and FQGTGA. CDR3 coding DNA: TGTGCCAGCAGCTTAAAGTCTAAACACTTAAGCTCCTACAATGAGCAGTTCTTC. Residues: CASSLKSKHLSSYNEQFF.

Many counts were recorded for this clonotype. The chain combines TRBV25-1 with TRBJ1-1; 8 bases agree with TRBD1. Unmatched junction bases numbered 24, after V lost 4 bases and J lost 8 bases. CDR1 and CDR2 from the germline V gene are MGHDK and SYGVNS. The CDR3 extends over 19 amino acids. Here the CDR3 reads CASSVSNGQGRPYAQEAFF. CDR3 nucleotide sequence: TGTGCCAGCAGTGTTTCCAATGGACAGGGCCGACCCTACGCCCAGGAAGCTTTCTTT.